This TCR beta chain derives from a study of blood T cell repertoires in COVID-19. Study overall: Specimens from acute and convalescent COVID-19 originated in the United States, Italy and Spain. Sample material is recorded as cDNA or gDNA derived from T cells, B-cell-depleted T cells, or PBMCs.

This clone was counted only a few times. In germline, CDR1 is SNHLY, CDR2 FYNNEI. This CDR3 has 14 residues. J gave up 4 bases and V 7 bases, and 6 bases lay outside the gene matches. Authors' processing steps: Amplification of reference gene primers provided the estimated nucleated cell counts. The assay was immunoSEQ multiplex PCR, and TCRdb's table has in-frame clones only and misses some. Clone size and the V and J calls come from that table; the DNA yielded D and trimming. The sample carries some 66,000 clones, 65% to 90% recorded once. This clonotype originated in a man aged 60 to 75 with acute or convalescent COVID-19. The specimen was peripheral blood. This chain links TRBV2 with TRBJ2-5; the match to TRBD2 covers 10 bases. CDR3 nucleotide sequence: TGTGCCAGCACCTCCGGGACTAGCGCAGAGACCCAGTACTTC. This translates into CASTSGTSAETQYF.